The 27 T cell receptor beta chains below come from one sample, sequenced in a study of naive and memory T cell subsets (dated by TCRdb to 2017 to 2019). The method was 5' RACE. This sample was sequenced with an Illumina MiSeq. The ligated cDNA was amplified in four rounds of PCR with nested alpha and beta constant region primers together with the SP2 primer. TCRdb reanalyzed the raw reads on its own, using fastp at Q25 for trimming and MiXCR for clone calling, and kept in-frame beta chains. Merged by CDR3 protein, the rows form single entries marked with the most common genes and DNA. The sample table records 48,000 or so distinct CDR3 sequences; about 4.8% of these occur just once. About 0.8% of the sample belongs to the ten largest clones. The study described a robust, sensitive protocol for amplifying, sequencing and analyzing TCRs, using 3' ligation of a UMI-containing oligonucleotide to TCR cDNA.

Receptor source: a female donor in good health.

This clonotype was seen at least ten times. This chain joins TRBV18 and TRBJ1-5; D is undetermined. V was shortened by 5 bases and J by 5 bases, with 16 bases between the two germline ends. The germline V gene has CDR1 KGHSH and CDR2 LQKENI. This CDR3 has 15 residues. The chain's CDR3 is CASSSGRARDQPQHF. As DNA, the CDR3 is TGTGCCAGCTCATCGGGAAGGGCCCGGGATCAGCCCCAGCATTTT. The full variable domain, its missing parts supplied by reference TRBV18 and TRBJ1-5, is NAGVMQNPRHLVRRRGQEARLRCSPMKGHSHVYWYRQLPEEGLKFMVYLQKENIIDESGMPKERFSAEFPKEGPSILRIQQVVRGDSAAYFCASSSGRARDQPQHFGDGTRLSIL.

J is TRBJ2-1 and V is TRBV4-3, with TRBD1 matching over 7 bases. The germline V gene has CDR1 LGHNA and CDR2 YSLEER. The V segment lost 0 bases and the J segment 3 bases; nucleotides outside the gene matches: 5. The CDR3 consists of 16 residues. In DNA, the CDR3 is TGCGCCAGCAGCCAAGATCGGCCAGGGGGCTACAATGAGCAGTTCTTC. It encodes CASSQDRPGGYNEQFF.

Comments on this clonotype: A read error may be the cause here, since a much bigger clone is one base away. The chain uses TRBV7-2 and TRBJ1-5, with 7 bases matching TRBD1. The CDR3 spans 15 residues. Germline CDR1 and CDR2: SGHTA and FQGNSA. V lost 3 bases to trimming and J lost 6 bases; unmatched junction nucleotides: 8. As DNA, the CDR3 is TGTGCCAGCAGCTTTTTTCAGGGGGAAGGTCAGCCCCAGCATTTT. Amino acid sequence: CASSFFQGEGQPQHF.

Only a few counts were recorded for this clonotype. This sequence joins TRBV5-4 and TRBJ1-4; D gene uncertain. This CDR3 region has 13 residues. V was cut by 1 base and J by 6 bases, with 7 bases left in between. Germline V gene data show CDR1 as SGHNT and CDR2 as YYREEE (reference sequence). This CDR3 reads CASSLSQDEKLFF. DNA of the CDR3: TGTGCCAGCAGCTTGTCTCAAGATGAAAAACTGTTTTTT.

This clonotype was found many times. The chain recombines TRBV6-5 with TRBJ2-5; maybe TRBD2 (6 bases). This CDR3 spans 18 amino acids. Trimming left V 5 bases short and J 5 bases short, with 27 bases between. Looked up from germline, CDR1 is MNHEY and CDR2 is SVGAGI. In DNA, the CDR3 is TGTGCCAGCAGTAGAACGGTGGCTAGCGACAGTGATTGGGAGACCCAGTACTTC. This sequence encodes CASSRTVASDSDWETQYF.

The V and J genes are TRBV28 and TRBJ2-1; 14 positions agree with TRBD2. The J segment lost 7 bases and the V segment lost 4 bases, leaving 12 bases of the junction unmatched. The length of the CDR3 is 18 residues. CDR1 is MDHEN, CDR2 SYDVKM, per germline. The CDR3 DNA sequence: TGTGCCAGCAGTTCCACAGGTTCCGGGACTAGCGGGAGAAATGAGCAGTTCTTC. Translated: CASSSTGSGTSGRNEQFF.

This clonotype has a count of ten or more. J is TRBJ2-2 and V is TRBV6-5, with a tentative D call TRBD2 (6 bases). Trimming took 7 bases from V and 5 from J, leaving 11 bases between them. Germline V lookup: CDR1 MNHEY, CDR2 SVGAGI. CDR3 size: 13 residues. CDR3 amino acids: CASTRGRTGELFF. The CDR3 coding sequence is TGTGCCAGCACTCGAGGGAGGACCGGGGAGCTGTTTTTT.

This clonotype was counted at least ten times. The chain links TRBV6-1 to TRBJ2-3, with a tentative D call TRBD1 (6 bases). From germline, CDR1 is MNHNS and CDR2 SASEGT. V dropped 5 bases and J dropped 1 base, with 13 bases sitting between them. CDR3 length equals 15 residues. In nucleotides, the CDR3 is TGTGCCAGCAGTATTGACAGGACACGCACAGATACGCAGTATTTT. Amino acids: CASSIDRTRTDTQYF.

For this clonotype: A much bigger clone sits one base away, suggesting this may be a read error. This chain uses TRBV7-9 with TRBJ1-2, with a tentative D call TRBD1 (6 bases). The CDR3 has 14 residues. CDR1 SEHNR and CDR2 FQNEAQ come from the germline V gene (reference sequence). The CDR3 loop is CASSGRRGDYGDTF. DNA of the CDR3: TGTGCCAGCAGCGGACGCAGGGGCGACTATGGCGACACCTTC.

This clonotype was seen many times. The chain recombines TRBV10-3 with TRBJ2-7; TRBD1 agrees at 7 bases. The CDR3 contains 14 residues. CDR1 is ENHRY and CDR2 is SYGVKD in the germline V gene. V was clipped by 0 bases and J by 3 bases; unmatched bases: 2. The CDR3 DNA sequence: TGTGCCATCAGTGAGTCCGGGACAGTCTACGAGCAGTACTTC. Protein: CAISESGTVYEQYF.

This clonotype was counted many times. The rearrangement uses TRBV29-1 and TRBJ2-1; the D gene could be TRBD1 or TRBD2 (5 bases each). Germline CDR1 SQVTM, CDR2 ANQGSEA. The CDR3 is 13 amino acids. Trimming stripped 7 bases from V and 4 bases from J, with 14 bases between. The CDR3 nucleotides read TGCAGCGGGTTTGGGGGAAGGTACAATGAGCAGTTCTTC. Translated, it gives CSGFGGRYNEQFF.

This clonotype was observed at least ten times. This chain links TRBV6-2 or TRBV6-3 with TRBJ2-1; the match to TRBD2 covers 9 bases. The CDR3 is made up of 17 amino acids. The V segment lost 3 bases and the J segment 10 bases; nucleotides outside the gene matches: 16. CDR1 and CDR2 from the germline V gene are MNHEY and SVGEGT. As DNA, the CDR3 is TGTGCCAGCAGTTATCCGAGGCGGGCTAGCGGGGTCCCAGAGCAGTTCTTC. It codes for CASSYPRRASGVPEQFF.

This clonotype was picked up a small number of times. The chain carries TRBV6-5 and TRBJ2-1; TRBD2 matches 10 bases. The CDR3 sequence is 14 residues long. Germline V gene lookup returns CDR1 MNHEY and CDR2 SVGAGI. J gave up 13 bases and V 4 bases, and 10 bases lay outside the gene matches. CDR3: CASSSSGRASGQFF. In DNA form, the CDR3 reads TGTGCCAGCAGTTCCAGCGGGAGGGCCTCCGGACAGTTCTTC.

The chain employs TRBV14 and TRBJ2-1, with D possibly matching TRBD1 (11 bases). The CDR3 extends over 21 amino acids. Trimming stripped 0 bases from V and 5 bases from J, with 29 bases between. Germline CDR1 is SGHDN and CDR2 is FVKESK. As DNA, the CDR3 is TGTGCCAGCAGCCAAGACCGGACAGGGGGCAGGCTAGCGGGGGTCGACAATGAGCAGTTCTTC. Amino acids: CASSQDRTGGRLAGVDNEQFF. Full variable domain (outside the CDR3, taken from reference TRBV14 and TRBJ2-1): EAGVTQFPSHSVIEKGQTVTLRCDPISGHDNLYWYRRVMGKEIKFLLHFVKESKQDESGMPNNRFLAERTGGTYSTLKVQPAELEDSGVYFCASSQDRTGGRLAGVDNEQFFGPGTRLTVL.

Many counts were recorded for this clonotype. The V and J genes are TRBV28 and TRBJ2-3; D gene unclear. Germline V lookup: CDR1 MDHEN, CDR2 SYDVKM. V lost 4 bases, J lost 2 bases, and 16 bases lay in between. The CDR3 runs to 16 residues. The CDR3 nucleotides read TGTGCCAGCAGTTCTACTACAACCCTAAACACAGATACGCAGTATTTT. The encoded protein is CASSSTTTLNTDTQYF.

The sample holds many counts of this clonotype. CDR3 DNA sequence: TGTGCCAGCAGTTACTCGGGACTCACCAACGTCCTGACTTTC. Its protein product is CASSYSGLTNVLTF. The genes are TRBV6-2 or TRBV6-3 and TRBJ2-6; the D gene is possibly TRBD2 (6 bases). The V and J ends lost 0 bases and 8 bases respectively, with 8 bases between them. Germline assignment: CDR1 MNHEY and CDR2 SVGEGT. The CDR3 contains 14 residues.

This clonotype was seen only a few times. The chain carries TRBV30 and TRBJ1-1; D is ambiguous. CDR1 and CDR2 (germline): GTSNPN, SVGIG (reference sequence). Trimming took 2 bases from V and 1 from J, leaving 8 bases between them. CDR3 length equals 13 residues. The CDR3 region is CAWSRRWNTEAFF. The CDR3 nucleotides read TGTGCCTGGAGTCGACGGTGGAACACTGAAGCTTTCTTT.

The sample holds many counts of this clonotype. The chain employs TRBV5-5 and TRBJ2-6; perhaps TRBD1 as D (6 bases). The CDR3 contains 15 residues. CDR1 SGHKS and CDR2 YYEKEE come from the germline V gene (reference sequence). V shed 7 bases and J shed 0 bases, with 11 bases lying between them. CDR3 amino acids: CASQTGPSGANVLTF. CDR3 sequence (DNA): TGTGCCAGCCAGACAGGACCCTCTGGGGCCAACGTCCTGACTTTC.

This clonotype was counted at least ten times. The rearrangement links TRBV12-3 or TRBV12-4 to TRBJ2-7; D gene ambiguous. The length of the CDR3 is 11 residues. Trimming took 6 bases from V and 3 from J, leaving 6 bases between them. The CDR3 coding sequence is TGTGCCAGCAGATCTGTCTACGAGCAGTACTTC. Protein product: CASRSVYEQYF.

J is TRBJ2-2 and V is TRBV6-2 or TRBV6-3, with D perhaps matching TRBD2 (6 bases). The CDR3 is 13 amino acids. V lost 7 bases to trimming and J lost 4 bases, with 10 bases between them. The germline CDR1 and CDR2 sequences are MNHEY and SVGEGT. The CDR3 nucleotides read TGTGCCAGCAAGACGGGAGTCACCGGGGAGCTGTTTTTT. Protein product: CASKTGVTGELFF.

The sample holds many counts of this clonotype. The chain joins TRBV6-2 or TRBV6-3 to TRBJ2-6; no definite D call. Deletions cut 7 bases from V and 4 bases from J, with 5 bases between. The CDR3 is made up of 12 amino acids. Germline V gene lookup returns CDR1 MNHEY and CDR2 SVGEGT. CDR3 sequence (DNA): TGTGCCAGCACTCTCGGGGCCAACGTCCTGACTTTC. Encoded protein: CASTLGANVLTF.

This clonotype was picked up many times. The rearrangement links TRBV29-1 to TRBJ1-2, with D unclear. The CDR3 totals 15 residues. Germline CDR1 and CDR2: SQVTM and ANQGSEA. The V end lost 6 bases, the J end lost 0 bases, and 17 bases lay between the germline ends. CDR3 loop: CSVEEGRLANYGYTF. The CDR3, as DNA: TGCAGCGTCGAGGAAGGGCGTCTAGCTAACTATGGCTACACCTTC.

This clonotype has a count of ten or more. The V and J genes are TRBV28 and TRBJ2-1; 10 bases are a match to TRBD2. CDR3 length: 19 residues. The junction had 15 bases not matched to a gene; V was cut back by 3 bases and J by 4 bases. Germline CDR1 MDHEN, CDR2 SYDVKM. This chain's CDR3 is CASSLVAGASGRRYNEQFF. The DNA of the CDR3 is TGTGCCAGCAGTTTGGTAGCAGGGGCTAGCGGGAGAAGGTACAATGAGCAGTTCTTC.

This clonotype appeared many times. The genes are TRBV28 and TRBJ2-1, with 12 bases that match TRBD2. The V gene's germline CDR1 is MDHEN and CDR2 SYDVKM. CDR3 length: 13 residues. The V segment lost 5 bases and the J segment 10 bases; nucleotides outside the gene matches: 3. CDR3 nucleotides: TGTGCCAGCAGTCCTAGCGGGAGGGTGGAGCAGTTCTTC. Translation gives CASSPSGRVEQFF.

This clonotype has at least ten counts. The gene calls are TRBV25-1 and TRBJ1-4; D not resolved. The CDR3 is made up of 15 amino acids. Between the trimmed V and J ends, which lost 4 bases and 8 bases, there was a span of 17 bases. From germline, CDR1 is MGHDK and CDR2 SYGVNS. CDR3 bases: TGTGCCAGCAGTGGCCGCACCGTACAGCCGGAAAAACTGTTTTTT. It specifies CASSGRTVQPEKLFF.

The V gene is TRBV12-3 or TRBV12-4, the J gene TRBJ1-6; a weak D match, TRBD1 (5 bases). The V and J ends lost 6 bases and 7 bases respectively, with 19 bases between them. The CDR3 loop spans 16 amino acids. The CDR3 sequence is CASSRTGTVGNSPLHF. The CDR3 DNA follows: TGTGCCAGCAGCCGTACCGGGACCGTAGGAAATTCACCCCTCCACTTT.

This clonotype was seen ten or more times. The chain carries TRBV9 and TRBJ2-7; TRBD1 matches 7 bases. The CDR3 extends over 15 amino acids. With V trimmed by 3 bases and J by 0 bases, 6 bases remained unmatched. Germline assignment: CDR1 SGDLS and CDR2 YYNGEE. The CDR3 nucleotides are TGTGCCAGCAGCGGAACAGGGGCCAACTCCTACGAGCAGTACTTC. Translating gives CASSGTGANSYEQYF.